This T cell receptor (beta chain) was retrieved from a study of cytomegalovirus exposure and HLA in healthy donors (dated by TCRdb to the late 2010s). Turning to the overall study: An earlier analysis of approximately 640 of the donors reported approximately 300 Gb of sequence data and around 110 million unique TCR beta sequences from some 180 million T cells. Around 300 gigabases of sequencing data and 78 million or so unique TCR sequences were included in an early release covering around 650 HLA-typed donors. Among the roughly 430 genotyped donors, approximately 76% belonged to the genetic ancestry cluster associated with self-reported Caucasian donors. The study aimed to test whether cataloging public T cell receptors could reveal signatures of past pathogen exposure. Using immunosequencing, the study profiled T cell repertoires from 666 subjects and related those repertoires to cytomegalovirus serostatus. A separate validation cohort of 100 to 150 different subjects was used in addition to the roughly 670-subject first cohort. To predict cytomegalovirus infection status, the study brought together high-throughput TCR immunosequencing, statistical association of individual TCRs with disease status, and machine learning. In a later analysis, previously published TCR beta repertoires from 670 or so donors were re-analyzed and high-resolution HLA genotyping was added so that TCR occurrence patterns could be studied. In the later analysis, no new phenotypic data were used to find candidate immune exposures; instead, reliance was placed on TCR beta sequences and their occurrence across donors. An earlier analysis of fewer than 750 of the donors used high-throughput TCR beta sequencing to judge whether each TCR beta V gene segment behaved as functional or pseudogenic. Donor age, sex, ethnicity and CMV serostatus were compiled alongside the repertoire data. In a later genetic analysis, genome-wide SNP genotypes for about three fifths of the roughly 670 donors were used, and that subset was treated as a discovery cohort. All discovery cohort repertoires had been generated on a single sequencing platform. Class I and class II HLA loci were covered by the typing at four-digit resolution. Typing coverage differed by locus: A, B, C, DRB1 and DQB1 were typed in about 629-640 donors, DQA1 in about 560, DPA1 in 600 to 610, and DPB1 in 450 to 490. About five DR-DQ haplotypes were treated as single units for association and clustering because of strong linkage in the cohort. Among around 400 genotyped donors of the cohort, an average of about 220,000 unique TCR beta nucleotide sequences was sequenced per donor, of which 15% to 20% were non-productive. Study-level results and caveats: Correlated functional status among segregating V segments might be attributable to linkage disequilibrium, but an unknown experimental factor could not be ruled out. In a later analysis, most CMV-associated TCR beta chains were found to appear HLA-restricted, with HLA associations seemingly driven largely by CMV exposure. The 87-base-pair reads could not distinguish some IMGT-functional V segments, including TRBV6-2 and TRBV6-3, so those segments were excluded. In an earlier analysis of under 600 of the donors, most TCR beta V segments were observed in productive rearrangements about 87% or about 30% of the time, broadly matching IMGT annotations. In vitro tests confirmed that a few of the cytomegalovirus-associated TCR beta chains recognize cytomegalovirus antigens. When HLA alleles, especially DR and DQ, strongly co-occurred, attributing TCR associations to individual alleles was difficult. In a later analysis, HLA-associated TCR beta chains showed more clonal expansion and lower generation probabilities than non-associated chains that were equally common. In a later genetic analysis, fewer N-insertions in productive TCRs were reported among donors in an Asian-associated ancestry cluster than the roughly 700-donor mean. Only TCR beta chains were sequenced in this cohort, and the absence of alpha or paired-chain data limited detectable features. An association between a missense DCLRE1C variant and V-gene and J-gene trimming of TCR beta chains was found in a later genetic analysis and replicated in an independent cohort. According to a later analysis, parvovirus B19, influenza, CMV and Epstein-Barr virus appeared linked to several top co-occurrence clusters. In a later analysis, around 17,000 TCR beta sequences were associated with specific HLA alleles at a false discovery rate of 0.05. In both the original and validation cohorts, the classifier was reported to diagnose cytomegalovirus status with high specificity and sensitivity. In a later analysis, TCR association rates were found to vary across HLA loci, with the most associated TCRs seen for DRB1 alleles and the fewest for HLA-C alleles. Because counts were too low, some 17 rarely observed V segments, including chromosome 9 orphons, were left out of the earlier analysis of approximately 500 of the donors. For the cohort, immune exposure information was limited to CMV serostatus. The authors suggested that the approach could potentially be extended to other disease states and immunological phenotypes. The presence/absence analyses assumed that sequencing depth was roughly uniform across donors, and that assumption may not be true. The sequencing pipeline was judged likely to have produced a cluster of highly shared sequence variants as a technical artifact. Because HLA typing was unavailable for some donors at each locus, only the typed subset was used in association tests. A further reported finding was that TCR beta sequences accurately predicted the HLA-A and HLA-B alleles for most subjects in the first cohort. The study listed 164 TCR beta chains as associated with cytomegalovirus. Most TCR sequences were observed very rarely across donors, whereas some public TCRs were present in many individuals.

About this clone: There is no known antigen for this receptor. Per-nucleotide qualities are absent, and no much larger clonotype sits a single base away.

Library construction relied on the immunoSEQ multiplex PCR assay. For the multiplex PCR, a mixture combining 60 forward primers for TCR Vbeta segments and 13 reverse primers for TCR Jbeta segments was used. The CDR3 region of rearranged TCR beta genes was amplified from genomic DNA with a multiplex PCR assay. Amplified TCR beta libraries were sequenced as 87-base-pair reads on the Illumina HiSeq System. For the original study's pipeline: Across the 500 to 850 repertoires, a later analysis counted 75 million to 90 million unique TCR beta chains, 8.5 million to 12 million of which were shared by at least two donors. A nearest-neighbor algorithm error-corrected the raw reads and collapsed the reads into unique sequences, merging closely related sequences to remove PCR and sequencing errors. V, D and J gene segments were assigned by aligning CDR3 sequences to IMGT reference sequences. For a sequence to be retained, a match of at least six nucleotides was required to both a V gene segment and a J gene segment. A rearrangement counted as productive if the CDR3 had no stop codons and remained in frame with V and J, and every other rearrangement counted as non-productive. CDR3 was defined according to IMGT convention as the region running from the second conserved V-encoded cysteine to the conserved J-encoded phenylalanine. The earlier analysis of about 500 of the donors excluded sequences that lacked an unambiguous match to a single V gene segment. In an earlier analysis of almost 600 of the donors, a V segment was called functional when productive rearrangements were above 56.7%, and segregating when the standard deviation between donors exceeded 5%. A statistical classification framework was built for diagnosing cytomegalovirus status from the catalog of TCR beta chain sequences. A later analysis assigned V and J genes by comparing TCR nucleotide sequences with IMGT/GENE-DB human TR gene sequences. Using the TCRdist pipeline, a later analysis assigned CDR3 sequences along with most-parsimonious VDJ recombination scenarios. In a later analysis, each TCR beta chain was defined by its CDR3 amino acid sequence together with its V-gene family, and reads lacking a unique V-gene family were excluded. To address suspected cross-contamination and a sequencing artifact, a later analysis removed some 620 highly shared, low-generation-probability nucleotide sequences. A later analysis calculated a clonal expansion index for each public chain from normalized within-repertoire ranks of inferred template counts. Generation probabilities in a later analysis came from a VDJ recombination model fitted to out-of-frame rearrangements, and those results were checked against IGoR. Hypergeometric tests were used in a later analysis to score TCR-TCR, TCR-HLA and TCR-CMV co-occurrence, with a repertoire-size bias correction applied to the TCR pairs. To estimate false discovery rates, a later analysis permuted the HLA or CMV assignments 20 times. In a later analysis, co-occurring TCRs were grouped with DBSCAN, and TCRdist sequence similarity was added when clustering was performed within HLA-allele-positive subsets. Co-occurrence clustering excluded repertoires with fewer than 30,000 or more than 120,000 public chains, plus five with anomalous nucleotide sharing. The source is immuneACCESS, and TCRdb retained only in-frame sequences with V and J called. Part of the clones is not carried over; for the studies checked, unresolved V genes explain less than half of this, and the remainder is unexplained. The V and J calls and the clone size are those of that table, but D and trimming were determined from the DNA. In all, the sample holds about 200,000 clones, and under 70% of those were seen once. The top ten hold 2.6% of the sample.

According to the germline V gene, CDR1 reads MGHRA and CDR2 reads YSYEKL. The CDR3 measures 12 amino acids from cysteine to phenylalanine. Only CDR3 DNA remains: 36 bases, in frame from the first base. V is reduced by 1 base and J by 7 bases, leaving a spacing of 7 bases between them. In total, roughly 670 healthy bone marrow donors made up the cohort. At the time of sampling, every cohort member was nominally healthy, though immune exposures that went unrecorded were likely present. The donor tested CMV seropositive and was one of the 289 seropositive cohort members. A peripheral blood sample was collected from each donor, and TCR beta sequencing was performed on peripheral blood mononuclear cells. The Qiagen DNeasy Blood Extraction Kit was used to extract genomic DNA from the blood cell samples.

The clonotype comes from a man aged 35-49 years in good health and CMV-seropositive. The sample taken for sequencing was PBMCs. The sequence joins TRBV4-1 to TRBJ1-2, with a tentative D gene TRBD1 over 5 matching bases. The sequence in DNA is TGCGCCAGCAGCCAAGTAAGGGGTGGCTACACCTTC. The resulting protein is CASSQVRGGYTF.